The sequence of this TCR beta chain was determined in a study of T cells in tumors after PD-1 blockade. For the study at large: Treatment was either pembrolizumab 200 mg every 3 weeks or cemiplimab 350 mg every 2 weeks.

Some clones are missing from TCRdb's copy, which holds only in-frame ones; the method was immunoSEQ multiplex PCR. The table shows more than 40,000 clones, with around 85% occurring only once. Tumor or blood genomic DNA was sequenced, with inputs of roughly 550 ng to 6,500 ng. Sequences were derived from PBMCs, sampled before anti-PD-1 treatment. This receptor was taken from a human donor with basal cell carcinoma.

CDR3 region: CASSYGPRVGRETQYF. CDR3 DNA: TGTGCCAGCAGTTACGGACCGAGAGTCGGCAGGGAGACCCAGTACTTC. The V and J genes are TRBV6-6 and TRBJ2-5; D is unclear. The V end lost 2 bases, the J end lost 5 bases, and 18 bases lay between the germline ends. The CDR3 is made up of 16 amino acids. The germline V gene has CDR1 MNHNY and CDR2 SVGAGI (reference sequence).